This T cell receptor (beta chain) appears in the sequencing data of a study of shared clonotypes between healthy human individuals (dated by TCRdb to about 2020). As for the study more broadly: A few men and a couple of women, aged 18 to 49 years, made up the cohort. Leukapheresis yielded between about 0.94 and 8.9 billion PBMCs per donor. To increase sequencing depth and limit assay-specific biases, different laboratories used diverse techniques to prepare libraries and sequence TCR repertoires. To estimate repertoire size and how much clonotype sharing occurs between individuals, the study deeply sequenced the blood TCR repertoires of five healthy adults.

General study outcomes and caveats: Because the study included a small number of donors, the genetic and exposure-history diversity represented was limited. Based on pairwise subsampling, the degree of clonotype sharing among donors was expected to be affected by sequencing depth. Sampling was limited to blood, and TCR repertoires in tissue likely differ from TCR repertoires in blood.

This clone was found once. Its cognate antigen has yet to be identified. There are no base qualities to consult, and no much larger clone falls within one base. The CDR3, cysteine through phenylalanine, is 13 amino acids long. This entry keeps only the CDR3 DNA: 39 bases, framed from base 1. The V end loses 2 bases and the J end loses 3 bases, and a stretch of 7 bases separates them. The germline V gene specifies SGHDT as CDR1 and YYEEEE as CDR2. The donors were healthy, HIV-negative adults who had no recently reported acute infections or vaccinations. Every donor was a Caucasian adult residing in Nashville, Tennessee, USA. In the unsorted samples, roughly 90 million PBMCs were counted, and genomic DNA was extracted using the QIAamp DNA Blood Mini kit. Blood was collected by leukapheresis, and PBMCs were isolated by Ficoll-Histopaque density gradient centrifugation and then cryopreserved in liquid nitrogen vapor phase.

Using the deep immunoSEQ assay, TCR CDR3 regions were amplified from genomic DNA by multiplex PCR. Extracted genomic DNA from each cell subset was distributed evenly across all wells of several immunoSEQ 96-well plates, and each plate was treated as a replicate. Each replicate PCR for unsorted PBMC received roughly 300 ng genomic DNA, equal to around 30,000 T cell genomes. Genomic DNA from unsorted PBMC was sequenced over ten immunoSEQ deep assay plates. Purified libraries were measured with a Qubit 3.0 fluorometer, size-checked on a Bioanalyzer 2100, and measured again with the KAPA Library Quantification kit. Every immunoSEQ 96-well plate was sequenced on a separate single-read 150-cycle Illumina NextSeq 550 flow cell. The source study handled its data this way. Because only junctional sequences without quality scores were contained in the immunoSEQ output, filtering matching that applied to full-length reads could not be performed. Sequences were annotated with PyIR, a Python wrapper for IgBLAST v1.9, using IMGT germline references to assign V/J genes and CDR3. Reads with weak V/J assignments (E-value above 1e-6), missing CDR3, stop codons, out-of-frame junctions, or ambiguous translated residues were removed. V3J clonotypes were defined by identical inferred V gene, J gene, and CDR3 amino acid sequence. The percentage overlap between two repertoires was calculated by dividing the number of shared unique clonotypes by the size of the smaller repertoire. Repertoire richness was assessed with RTK rarefaction, the Chao1 estimator, and Recon v2.1 estimates of unobserved clonotypes. The table comes from immuneACCESS by way of TCRdb, which keeps in-frame sequences with V and J called. Part of the clones is missing from these tables; in studies checked, under half for an unresolved V gene and the rest for unknown reasons. V and J calls and clone size are as listed in that table; D and trimming were resolved from the DNA. A total of roughly 500,000 clones appear in this sample, 79% of them only once. Over 10% of the sample is held by the ten biggest clonotypes.

This TCR came from a woman in her forties in good health. Some clones in this sample may be carry-over from other donors' samples. The sequenced sample consisted of PBMCs. Recombination linked TRBV5-6 to TRBJ2-3; the D gene assignment is ambiguous. The sequence in DNA is TGTGCCAGCAGCTTCCCCGGGACAGATACGCAGTATTTT. Its protein product is CASSFPGTDTQYF. The CDR3, completed at both ends by the reference TRBV5-6 and TRBJ2-3 genes, gives the full variable domain DAGVTQSPTHLIKTRGQQVTLRCSPKSGHDTVSWYQQALGQGPQFIFQYYEEEERQRGNFPDRFSGHQFPNYSSELNVNALLLGDSALYLCASSFPGTDTQYFGPGTRLTVL.